Listed below are T cell receptor beta chains from one sample, sequenced in a study of read filtering for tumor transcriptome and immune sequencing. TCRdb independently ran MiXCR on the reads; one entry per CDR3 protein. The data contain under 50,000 distinct CDR3 sequences, roughly an eighth of them seen just once; the ten biggest clones take up 25% to 30%. The sample consisted of a population of CD138-negative cells sorted from bone marrow. The receptor source for this set is a donor aged 40 or older with multiple myeloma. Each CDR3 is given with its conserved first and last residue. Fields, in order: CDR3 protein, CDR3 DNA, J gene, D gene, clone size, V gene. D genes are given only for firm matches. Clone sizes are given selectively: once, few, many, or a class where the clone is expanded.

CDR3aa: CASSPLAGGPFGETQYF
CDR3nt: TGTGCCAGCAGCCCTCTAGCGGGAGGGCCATTTGGAGAGACCCAGTACTTC
j_gene: TRBJ2-5
d_gene: TRBD2
abundance: many
v_gene: TRBV2

CDR3aa: CATSGSGNQPQHF
CDR3nt: TGTGCCACCAGTGGGTCTGGCAATCAGCCCCAGCATTTT
j_gene: TRBJ1-5
d_gene: -
abundance: many
v_gene: TRBV24-1

CDR3aa: CASSQELGGMSTNEKLFF
CDR3nt: TGTGCCAGCAGCCAGGAATTGGGAGGGATGTCAACTAATGAAAAACTGTTTTTT
j_gene: TRBJ1-4
d_gene: -
abundance: many
v_gene: TRBV4-2

CDR3aa: CASSLNPGQINQPQHF
CDR3nt: TGTGCCAGCAGCTTAAACCCCGGACAGATCAATCAGCCCCAGCATTTT
j_gene: TRBJ1-5
d_gene: -
abundance: many
v_gene: TRBV7-2

CDR3aa: CSVLSGASGYTF
CDR3nt: TGCAGCGTGCTATCAGGGGCATCTGGCTACACCTTC
j_gene: TRBJ1-2
d_gene: -
abundance: many
v_gene: TRBV29-1

CDR3aa: CASSQGSGGGGQPQHF
CDR3nt: TGTGCCAGCAGCCAAGGCTCGGGAGGGGGAGGGCAGCCCCAGCATTTT
j_gene: TRBJ1-5
d_gene: -
abundance: many
v_gene: TRBV3-1

CDR3aa: CASSLPGWPQHF
CDR3nt: TGTGCCAGCAGTTTACCGGGCTGGCCCCAGCATTTT
j_gene: TRBJ1-5
d_gene: -
abundance: many
v_gene: TRBV12-3/TRBV12-4

CDR3aa: CASSLTGSGQPQHF
CDR3nt: TGCGCCAGCAGCCTGACAGGGTCGGGGCAGCCCCAGCATTTT
j_gene: TRBJ1-5
d_gene: TRBD1
abundance: many
v_gene: TRBV5-1

CDR3aa: CAISENWPSDDGADTQYF
CDR3nt: TGTGCCATCAGTGAAAATTGGCCTAGCGATGACGGGGCAGATACGCAGTATTTT
j_gene: TRBJ2-3
d_gene: -
abundance: few
v_gene: TRBV10-3

CDR3aa: CASSSTPQGAFGYTF
CDR3nt: TGTGCCAGCAGCTCGACCCCACAGGGGGCTTTTGGCTACACCTTC
j_gene: TRBJ1-2
d_gene: TRBD1
abundance: many
v_gene: TRBV5-4

CDR3aa: CASSLSTETQYF
CDR3nt: TGTGCCAGCAGCCTCTCCACAGAGACCCAGTACTTC
j_gene: TRBJ2-5
d_gene: -
abundance: few
v_gene: TRBV7-9

CDR3aa: CASSPTMDRGEKLFF
CDR3nt: TGTGCCAGCAGTCCAACGATGGACAGGGGTGAAAAACTGTTTTTT
j_gene: TRBJ1-4
d_gene: TRBD1
abundance: many
v_gene: TRBV28

CDR3aa: CSAWASYEQYF
CDR3nt: TGCAGTGCCTGGGCGTCCTACGAGCAGTACTTC
j_gene: TRBJ2-7
d_gene: -
abundance: -
v_gene: TRBV20-1

CDR3aa: CSVGQGSPGELFF
CDR3nt: TGCAGCGTTGGACAGGGGAGCCCCGGGGAGCTGTTTTTT
j_gene: TRBJ2-2
d_gene: TRBD1
abundance: many
v_gene: TRBV29-1

CDR3aa: CASRLGENTEAFF
CDR3nt: TGTGCCAGCAGGCTAGGGGAGAACACTGAAGCTTTCTTT
j_gene: TRBJ1-1
d_gene: -
abundance: many
v_gene: TRBV7-3

CDR3aa: CASSYRDRVEETQYF
CDR3nt: TGTGCCAGCAGCTACAGGGACAGGGTGGAGGAGACCCAGTACTTC
j_gene: TRBJ2-5
d_gene: TRBD1
abundance: few
v_gene: TRBV7-9

CDR3aa: CASSVEREKGPYNEQFF
CDR3nt: TGTGCCAGCAGCGTAGAACGGGAGAAGGGCCCCTACAATGAGCAGTTCTTC
j_gene: TRBJ2-1
d_gene: -
abundance: many
v_gene: TRBV9

CDR3aa: CSVDGFLGGRAGEQLF
CDR3nt: TGCAGCGTTGACGGATTCTTGGGCGGGAGGGCCGGGGAGCAGTTATTT
j_gene: TRBJ2-2
d_gene: TRBD2
abundance: -
v_gene: TRBV29-1

CDR3aa: CASSRRGEARYNEQFF
CDR3nt: TGCGCCAGCAGCCGTAGGGGGGAGGCTCGATACAATGAGCAGTTCTTC
j_gene: TRBJ2-1
d_gene: -
abundance: many
v_gene: TRBV4-1

CDR3aa: CASSAAPYAGPFTPSNEQFF
CDR3nt: TGCGCCAGCAGCGCCGCCCCCTACGCAGGCCCGTTTACTCCAAGCAATGAGCAGTTCTTC
j_gene: TRBJ2-1
d_gene: -
abundance: -
v_gene: TRBV5-1

CDR3aa: CASSSGTSNTEAFF
CDR3nt: TGTGCCAGCAGTTCCGGGACATCGAACACTGAAGCTTTCTTT
j_gene: TRBJ1-1
d_gene: -
abundance: many
v_gene: TRBV12-3/TRBV12-4

CDR3aa: CASSPPTSPFYEQYF
CDR3nt: TGTGCCAGCAGTCCTCCGACTAGCCCCTTCTACGAGCAGTACTTC
j_gene: TRBJ2-7
d_gene: TRBD2
abundance: many
v_gene: TRBV25-1

CDR3aa: CSAPTGPTEANVLTF
CDR3nt: TGCAGTGCACCTACAGGGCCAACTGAGGCCAACGTCCTGACTTTC
j_gene: TRBJ2-6
d_gene: -
abundance: few
v_gene: TRBV20-1

CDR3aa: CSAKQGSYNSPLHF
CDR3nt: TGCAGTGCAAAACAGGGCTCCTATAATTCACCCCTCCACTTT
j_gene: TRBJ1-6
d_gene: -
abundance: many
v_gene: TRBV20-1